This T cell receptor beta chain was documented in a study of T cell responses to AZD1222 COVID-19 vaccine. Clones were read by immunoSEQ multiplex PCR, and TCRdb kept only the in-frame ones, dropping some. The data contain more than 110,000 clones, around 91% of them seen just once; the ten biggest clones take up about 4.8%. Whole-study findings and limits: It was only a handful of AZD1222 recipients who were seropositive at baseline.

Regarding this clone: Its antigen is undetermined.

Looked up from germline, CDR1 is SGHDN and CDR2 is FVKESK. Trimming stripped 0 bases from V and 8 bases from J, with 17 bases between. The CDR3 covers 16 residues. This clonotype originated in an adult in good health. The chain is built from TRBV14 and TRBJ2-1; D might be TRBD1 or TRBD2, each matching 5 bases. Sequenced material: peripheral blood, taken on day 0 of AZD1222 vaccination. The CDR3 here is CASSQDQLGAGDEQFF. The CDR3 DNA sequence: TGTGCCAGCAGCCAAGATCAGCTCGGGGCCGGGGATGAGCAGTTCTTC.